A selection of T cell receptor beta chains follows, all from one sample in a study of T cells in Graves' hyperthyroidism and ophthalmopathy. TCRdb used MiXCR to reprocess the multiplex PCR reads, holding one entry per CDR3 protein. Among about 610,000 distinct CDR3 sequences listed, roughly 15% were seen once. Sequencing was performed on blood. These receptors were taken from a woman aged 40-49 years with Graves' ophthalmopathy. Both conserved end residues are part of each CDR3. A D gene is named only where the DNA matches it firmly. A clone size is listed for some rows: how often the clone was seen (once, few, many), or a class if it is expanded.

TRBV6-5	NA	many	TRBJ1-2	CASNYRDINYGYTF	TGTGCCAGCAATTACAGGGATATAAACTATGGCTACACCTTC
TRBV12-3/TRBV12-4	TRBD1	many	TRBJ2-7	CASSPTGMGPYEQYF	TGTGCCAGCAGCCCGACAGGGATGGGGCCCTACGAGCAGTACTTC
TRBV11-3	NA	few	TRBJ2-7	CASSLQGDLLYEQYF	TGTGCCAGCAGCTTACAAGGGGACTTACTCTACGAGCAGTACTTC
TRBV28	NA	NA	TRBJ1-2	CASSPVLFSKGYTF	TGTGCCAGCAGCCCCGTGCTTTTTTCGAAGGGCTACACCTTC
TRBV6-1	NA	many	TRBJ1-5	CASSEKVGSNQPQHF	TGTGCCAGCAGTGAAAAAGTAGGAAGCAATCAGCCCCAGCATTTT
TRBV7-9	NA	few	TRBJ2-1	CASSLYGKNGVF	TGTGCCAGCAGCTTGTATGGGAAAAATGGGGTCTTC
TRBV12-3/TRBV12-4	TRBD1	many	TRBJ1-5	CASRGQGIYSNQPQHF	TGTGCCAGCAGAGGACAGGGAATTTATAGCAATCAGCCCCAGCATTTT
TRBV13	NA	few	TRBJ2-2	CASSSAGGDTGELFF	TGTGCCAGCAGCTCCGCAGGGGGGGACACCGGGGAGCTGTTTTTT
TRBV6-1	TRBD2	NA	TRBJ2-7	CASTPSGRFNEQYF	TGTGCCAGCACCCCAAGCGGGAGGTTCAACGAGCAGTACTTC
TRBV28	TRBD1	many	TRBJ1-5	CASSELPRTGTYQPQHF	TGTGCCAGCAGTGAACTCCCGAGGACAGGAACCTATCAGCCCCAGCATTTT
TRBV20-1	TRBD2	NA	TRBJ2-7	CSARLPGLDSYEQYF	TGCAGTGCTAGGCTTCCGGGACTAGATTCCTACGAGCAGTACTTC
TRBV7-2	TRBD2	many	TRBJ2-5	CASSLPLAGATRETQYF	TGTGCCAGCAGCCTCCCCTTAGCGGGAGCTACGCGGGAGACCCAGTACTTC
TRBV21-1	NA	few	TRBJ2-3	CASSPLLWEGPQVSTDTQYF	TGTGCCAGCAGCCCTCTACTTTGGGAGGGCCCCCAAGTTAGCACAGATACGCAGTATTTT
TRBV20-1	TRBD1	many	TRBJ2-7	CSALADRGYEQYF	TGCAGTGCTCTTGCGGACAGGGGCTACGAGCAGTACTTC
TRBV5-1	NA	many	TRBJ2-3	CASSQPGSTDTQYF	TGCGCCAGCAGCCAACCGGGGAGCACAGATACGCAGTATTTT
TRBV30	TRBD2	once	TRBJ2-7	CAGSGTSGLYEQYF	TGTGCCGGATCCGGGACTAGCGGATTATACGAGCAGTACTTC
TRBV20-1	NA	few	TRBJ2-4	CSANVVDGAKNIQYF	TGCAGTGCTAATGTGGTAGATGGAGCCAAAAACATTCAGTACTTC
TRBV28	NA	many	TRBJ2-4	CASSLFGTSLAKNIQYF	TGTGCCAGCAGTTTATTTGGGACATCGTTAGCCAAAAACATTCAGTACTTC
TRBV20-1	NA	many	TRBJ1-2	CSTIADRNYGYTF	TGCAGTACGATAGCGGACAGAAACTATGGCTACACCTTC
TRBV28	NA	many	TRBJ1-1	CASSLGQAFF	TGTGCCAGCAGTTTAGGGCAAGCTTTCTTT
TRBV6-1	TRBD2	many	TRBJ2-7	CASSPGTTTTEQYF	TGTGCCAGCAGCCCCGGGACTACCACTACGGAGCAGTACTTC
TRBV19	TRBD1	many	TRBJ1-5	CASSHGTGAYQPQHF	TGTGCCAGTAGTCACGGGACAGGGGCATATCAGCCCCAGCATTTT
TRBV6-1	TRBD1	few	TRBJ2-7	CASSINPGQAYGQYF	TGTGCCAGCAGCATAAACCCCGGACAGGCCTACGGGCAGTACTTC
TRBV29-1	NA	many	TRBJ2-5	CSVESSGRGFEETQYF	TGCAGCGTTGAAAGTAGTGGACGAGGATTCGAGGAGACCCAGTACTTC
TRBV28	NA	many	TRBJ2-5	CANSRVNGPETQYF	TGTGCCAACTCCAGGGTAAACGGACCGGAGACCCAGTACTTC
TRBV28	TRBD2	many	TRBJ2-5	CASSPPGLAKLGIQETQYF	TGTGCCAGCAGTCCCCCCGGACTAGCTAAATTAGGGATTCAAGAGACCCAGTACTTC
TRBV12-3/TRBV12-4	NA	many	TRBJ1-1	CAIRTVVDTEAFF	TGTGCCATCAGGACGGTAGTAGACACTGAAGCTTTCTTT
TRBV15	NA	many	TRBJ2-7	CATSRSKAAYEQYF	TGTGCCACCAGCCGGTCAAAAGCGGCCTACGAGCAGTACTTC
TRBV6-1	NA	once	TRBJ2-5	CASSEYWRRQETQYF	TGTGCCAGCAGTGAGTACTGGAGGCGCCAAGAGACCCAGTACTTC
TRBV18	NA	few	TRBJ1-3	CASSPLRDISGNTIYF	TGTGCCAGCTCACCACTTCGTGACATCTCTGGAAACACCATATATTTT
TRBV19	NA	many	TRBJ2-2	CASSIMAGSTGELFF	TGTGCCAGTAGTATAATGGCAGGGAGTACCGGGGAGCTGTTTTTT
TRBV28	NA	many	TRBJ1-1	CASGRGYAEAFF	TGTGCCAGCGGCAGGGGATACGCTGAAGCTTTCTTT
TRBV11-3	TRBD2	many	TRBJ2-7	CASSYRLAGRDSYEQYF	TGTGCCAGCAGCTACCGACTAGCGGGCCGGGACTCCTACGAGCAGTACTTC
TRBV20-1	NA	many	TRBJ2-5	CSANPGPGLEETQYF	TGCAGTGCTAACCCGGGCCCCGGGCTAGAGGAGACCCAGTACTTC
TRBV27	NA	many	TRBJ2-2	CASSLNERLNTGELFF	TGTGCCAGCAGCCTGAATGAACGATTAAACACCGGGGAGCTGTTTTTT
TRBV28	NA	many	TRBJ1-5	CASTMGRSGNQPQHF	TGTGCCAGCACTATGGGGAGAAGCGGCAATCAGCCCCAGCATTTT
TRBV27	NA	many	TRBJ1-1	CASSLSWVNTEAFF	TGTGCCAGCAGTTTATCGTGGGTTAACACTGAAGCTTTCTTT
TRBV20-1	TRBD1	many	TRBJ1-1	CSARMTGGTEAFF	TGCAGTGCTAGAATGACAGGGGGCACTGAAGCTTTCTTT
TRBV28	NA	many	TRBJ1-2	CASTSLSYGYTF	TGTGCCAGCACAAGTCTTTCCTATGGCTACACCTTC
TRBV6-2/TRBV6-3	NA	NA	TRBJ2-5	CASSFRAASKTQYF	TGTGCCAGCAGTTTTAGGGCGGCATCGAAGACCCAGTACTTC
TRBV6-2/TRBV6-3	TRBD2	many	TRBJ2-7	CASSYGGLGFYEQYF	TGTGCCAGCAGTTACGGGGGACTAGGCTTCTACGAGCAGTACTTC
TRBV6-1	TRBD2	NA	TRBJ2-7	CASHGGDEEQYF	TGTGCCAGCCACGGGGGGGATGAAGAGCAGTACTTC
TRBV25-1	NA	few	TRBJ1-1	CASSESASDDTEAFF	TGTGCCAGCAGTGAATCGGCTTCAGATGACACTGAAGCTTTCTTT
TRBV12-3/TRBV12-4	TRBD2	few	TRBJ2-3	CASSRSSGRARDTQYF	TGTGCCAGCAGCCGTTCTAGCGGGAGGGCCAGAGATACGCAGTATTTT
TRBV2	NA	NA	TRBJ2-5	CASSDWALETQYF	TGTGCCAGCAGTGATTGGGCTTTAGAGACCCAGTACTTC
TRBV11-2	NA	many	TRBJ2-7	CASTQGAWDYEQYF	TGTGCCAGCACCCAAGGGGCCTGGGACTACGAGCAGTACTTC